Below, one TCR beta chain is given with its context. The data originate from a study of CD8+ T cells in alopecia areata. Sequencing relied on a cDNA template that was reverse transcribed from extracted RNA. The method was immunoSEQ multiplex PCR; TCRdb's version includes in-frame clones alone and lacks a portion of them. The sample yields over 120,000 clones, about 59% seen once. Treatment specified: oral pan-JAK inhibitor, 5-10 mg twice daily. The sample here was CD8+ T cells sorted from blood, taken at week 4, from a patient treated with tofacitinib. The origin of this receptor is a human donor with alopecia areata.

The CDR3 loop reads CSVGGEQGPSTKQYF. The CDR3 DNA sequence: TGCAGCGTTGGGGGTGAACAGGGCCCTTCTACGAAGCAGTACTTC. This chain links TRBV29-1 with TRBJ2-7; possibly TRBD1 for D (6 bases). The CDR3 spans 15 residues. Germline V lookup: CDR1 SQVTM, CDR2 ANQGSEA. With 4 bases removed from V and 8 bases from J, the gap between germline ends came to 24 bases.